This TCR beta chain was profiled in a study of PD-1 blockade in classical Hodgkin lymphoma. Study-wide points: Individuals initiating nivolumab under 1 year after ASCT were excluded. Lower baseline TCR diversity marked trial partial responders and progressors. TCR diversity at baseline was reported to be reduced in newly diagnosed patients relative to healthy donors. TCR diversity in CD4+, not CD8+, cells rose significantly by C4D1.

Produced via immunoSEQ multiplex PCR; TCRdb's table is partial and in-frame only. The table records about 64,000 clones, around 90% of them present only once. Noted time point: cycle 4 day 1 (C4D1), after 5 to 7 weeks of nivolumab. Every patient experienced relapse after autologous stem cell transplantation, and brentuximab vedotin exposure varied. Germline V gene data show CDR1 as MNHEY and CDR2 as SVGAGI. The germline V and J ends were trimmed by 5 bases and 3 bases, with 10 bases remaining between them. The length of the CDR3 is 13 residues. In the case of this clone: Its antigen is unidentified.

This TCR was recovered from a human donor with classical Hodgkin lymphoma. The chain couples TRBV6-5 to TRBJ1-1, with TRBD1 as a possible D gene (5 bases). The source material was peripheral blood mononuclear cells (PBMCs), sampled before the fourth cycle of nivolumab. The CDR3 nucleotides are TGTGCCAGCAGTCCACAGGAGGACACTGAAGCTTTCTTT. Translated, it gives CASSPQEDTEAFF.